This T cell receptor beta chain was identified during a study of T cell responses to AZD1222 COVID-19 vaccine. A note on this clone: The antigen is undetermined.

The study, taken as a whole, reports: Donors were chiefly white British, with a greater number of females, and clonal diversity was perhaps underestimated.

The repertoire was sequenced with immunoSEQ multiplex PCR; TCRdb's copy has only in-frame clones and lacks some. The sample records about 160,000 clones, 88% being singletons. V lost 7 bases, J lost 4 bases, and 13 bases lay in between. CDR3 size: 13 residues. The chain links TRBV12-3 or TRBV12-4 to TRBJ1-2; possibly TRBD1 for D (6 bases). Source: peripheral blood, taken on day 0 of AZD1222 vaccination. The TCR comes from an adult in good health. CDR3 residues: CASTRGQSYGYTF. CDR3 nucleotide sequence: TGTGCCAGCACTCGCGGACAGTCCTATGGCTACACCTTC.